The present T cell receptor beta chain was sequenced within a study of shared clonotypes between healthy human individuals. Of note for this clone: Its antigen is unknown.

Whole-study results and caveats: Naive CD4 clonotypes were shared across a handful of donors at 5% to 6%.

Donors were healthy HIV-negative adults without recent acute infections or vaccinations. Caucasian adults living in Nashville, Tennessee, provided all samples. An approximately 200 ng quantity of DNA, 30,000 to 35,000 T cell genomes, went into the sorted-subset replicate PCRs. Measured with immunoSEQ multiplex PCR; TCRdb has only the in-frame clones, and not every one. The sample includes approximately 1.5 million clones, 97% to 99% of them seen just once. The CDR3 has 15 residues. Per the germline V gene, CDR1 is MNHEY and CDR2 is SVGAGI. V gave up 6 bases and J gave up 4 bases, with 19 bases separating them.

This chain uses TRBV6-5 with TRBJ2-7; tentatively, D is TRBD1 (7 bases). The sample was naive CD4+ T cells sorted from blood. Subset here: CD45RA+ positively selected. This TCR derives from a man aged 25 to 45 in good health. The CDR3 DNA reads as TGTGCCAGCAGCACATCCCAGGGGGGCTCATACGAGCAGTACTTC. Amino acid sequence: CASSTSQGGSYEQYF.